Listed here is a single TCR beta chain. The sample comes from a study of blood T cell repertoires in COVID-19. Here immunoSEQ multiplex PCR was the method, and the copy in TCRdb shows in-frame clones only, minus some. Of roughly 160,000 clones listed, more than 75% are singletons. Specimen: peripheral blood. This TCR was sampled from a woman in her 50s with COVID-19, enrolled during active disease.

The CDR3 region has the DNA TGTGCCAGCAGCGTAGGCGATCAGCCCCAGCATTTT. This translates into CASSVGDQPQHF. The chain has TRBV9 and TRBJ1-5; D not certain. Between the trimmed V and J ends, which lost 0 bases and 5 bases, there was a span of 3 bases. CDR1 and CDR2 (germline): SGDLS, YYNGEE. This CDR3 has 12 residues.